This TCR beta chain was captured by sequencing in a study of T cell repertoires in cytomegalovirus infection (dated by TCRdb to the late 2010s). Some background on the complete study: Because public TCR beta signatures pointed to carriage of CMV infection together with the matching HLA type, the HLA type of each donor mattered for the analysis.

General study outcomes and caveats: In the ex vivo response, HLA-C-restricted CMV-specific TCR beta clonotypes were dominant, and in two of eight donors the single most frequent clonotype came from this HLA-C-restricted group. Carriers of CMV infection plus the relevant HLA type were discriminated by the cumulative frequency of public TCR beta family members in the study cohort and in an independent 352-donor cohort.

The sequencing machine was an Illumina HiSeq 1500. In TCRdb, the public reads were trimmed at Q25 with fastp and aligned with MiXCR, with productive beta chains retained. Each CDR3 protein appears once, grouped with its most common genes and DNA. The sample table lists around 630,000 distinct CDR3 sequences, 24% of them with a count of one. Less than 9.5% of the sample goes to the ten largest clones. About this clonotype: Its cognate antigen has yet to be identified. No base quality information exists; no much larger clone differs at one position.

The sequencing input was CD8+ T cells from PBMCs. This TCR derives from a human donor in good health (CMV status not recorded). Some clones in this sample may be carry-over from other donors' samples.

CDR3 reads: CASSYDSGANVLTF. The bases are TGTGCCAGCAGTTATGACTCTGGGGCCAACGTCCTGACTTTC. The rearrangement combines TRBV27 with TRBJ2-6; the D gene remains uncertain. Between the V and J ends, shortened by 4 bases and 0 bases respectively, the junction contains 4 bases. Per the germline V gene (reference sequence), MNHEY is the CDR1 and SMNVEV is the CDR2. The CDR3 has 14 amino acids, counting the end cysteine and phenylalanine. Only the CDR3 region is kept as DNA, spanning 42 bases read in frame from base 1.